This T cell receptor beta chain appears in the sequencing data of a study of T cell responses to AZD1222 COVID-19 vaccine. Study-wide results and limits: Regions 160-218 and 743-854 held dominance among vaccine-associated CD4 TCRs, which spanned spike. Baseline testing showed seropositivity in only six AZD1222 recipients.

About this clone: Its target is unknown.

Assay: immunoSEQ multiplex PCR; the TCRdb copy retains only in-frame clones and omits some. Of some 250,000 clones detected, around 93% appear once; the ten largest clones hold 0.5% to 0.65%. V lost 1 base and J lost 0, with 9 bases in between. Germline values: CDR1 MDHEN, CDR2 SYDVKM. This CDR3 has 15 amino acids. This TCR was sampled from an adult who received the AZD1222 COVID-19 vaccine. The chain combines TRBV28 with TRBJ1-2; maybe TRBD1 (6 bases). The starting material was peripheral blood, obtained 28 days after the second AZD1222 dose. The CDR3 protein is CASSLFPGANYGYTF. CDR3 DNA: TGTGCCAGCAGTTTATTCCCAGGGGCTAACTATGGCTACACCTTC.